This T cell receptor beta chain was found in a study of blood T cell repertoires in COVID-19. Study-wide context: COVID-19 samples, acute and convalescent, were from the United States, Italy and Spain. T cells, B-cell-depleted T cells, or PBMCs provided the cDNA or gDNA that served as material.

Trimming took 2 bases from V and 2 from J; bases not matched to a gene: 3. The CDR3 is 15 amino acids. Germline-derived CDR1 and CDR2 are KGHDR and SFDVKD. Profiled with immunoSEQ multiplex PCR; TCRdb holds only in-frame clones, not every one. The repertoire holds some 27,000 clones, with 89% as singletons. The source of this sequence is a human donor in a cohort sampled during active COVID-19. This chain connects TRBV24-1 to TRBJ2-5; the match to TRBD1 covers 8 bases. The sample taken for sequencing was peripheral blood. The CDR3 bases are TGTGCCACCAGTGATTCAAGGACAGGGCAAGAGACCCAGTACTTC. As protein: CATSDSRTGQETQYF.